This TCR beta chain was found in a study of cytomegalovirus exposure and HLA in healthy donors (dated by TCRdb to about 2017). With respect to the entire study: An earlier analysis of about 530 of the donors reported approximately 300 Gb of sequence data and some 110 million unique TCR beta sequences obtained from about 179 million T cells. An early release covering approximately 600 HLA-typed donors comprised 300 to 350 gigabases of sequencing data and approximately 80 million unique TCR sequences. Of the roughly 400 genotyped donors, more than 75% were placed in the genetic ancestry cluster associated with self-reported Caucasian donors. The study aimed to test whether cataloging public T cell receptors could reveal signatures of past pathogen exposure. The study profiled the T cell repertoires of more than 500 subjects by immunosequencing and related them to cytomegalovirus serostatus. A separate validation cohort of some 130 different subjects was used in addition to the roughly 700-subject first cohort. To predict cytomegalovirus infection status, the study brought together high-throughput TCR immunosequencing, statistical association of individual TCRs with disease status, and machine learning. A later analysis re-examined previously published TCR beta repertoires from hundreds of donors and added high-resolution HLA genotyping to investigate patterns of TCR occurrence. The later analysis used no new phenotypic data to find candidate immune exposures, relying instead on TCR beta sequences and their occurrence across donors. An earlier analysis of 587 of the donors used high-throughput TCR beta sequencing to judge whether each TCR beta V gene segment behaved as functional or pseudogenic. Donor age, sex, ethnicity and CMV serostatus were collected together with the repertoire data. Genome-wide SNP genotypes for about 60% of the 666 donors were used in a later genetic analysis, which treated that subset as a discovery cohort. All discovery cohort repertoires had been generated on a single sequencing platform. HLA typing covered class I and class II loci at four-digit resolution. The number of typed donors differed by locus: about 620-630 for A, B, C, DRB1 and DQB1; some 500 for DQA1; approximately 600 for DPA1; and around 470 for DPB1. Because of strong linkage in the cohort, roughly five DR-DQ haplotypes were treated as single units for association and clustering. Across approximately 420 genotyped donors of the cohort, an average of about 220,000 unique TCR beta nucleotide sequences per donor were sequenced, and 15% to 20% of those sequences were non-productive. Results and caveats for the whole study, not just this receptor: According to a later analysis, most CMV-associated TCR beta chains appeared to be HLA-restricted, and the HLA associations seemed to be driven largely by CMV exposure. In a later genetic analysis, a missense DCLRE1C variant was associated with V-gene and J-gene trimming of TCR beta chains, and the association was replicated in an independent cohort. According to a later analysis, parvovirus B19, influenza, CMV and Epstein-Barr virus appeared linked to several top co-occurrence clusters. Because some donors lacked HLA typing at each locus, the association tests relied only on the typed subset. Some IMGT-functional V segments, including TRBV6-2 and TRBV6-3, could not be distinguished by the 87-base-pair reads and were therefore excluded. The authors suggested that the approach could potentially be generalized to other disease states and immunological phenotypes. Because counts were too low, some 16 rarely observed V segments, including chromosome 9 orphons, were excluded from the earlier analysis of under 650 of the donors. In vitro tests confirmed that a few of the cytomegalovirus-associated TCR beta chains recognize cytomegalovirus antigens. Roughly uniform sequencing depth across donors was assumed in presence/absence analyses, although this assumption may not hold. A further reported finding was that TCR beta sequences accurately predicted the HLA-A and HLA-B alleles for most subjects in the first cohort. Linkage disequilibrium might explain the correlated functional status among segregating V segments, but an unknown experimental factor could not be excluded. When HLA alleles, especially DR and DQ, strongly co-occurred, TCR associations were difficult to assign to individual alleles. In a later analysis, HLA-associated TCR beta chains were found to be more clonally expanded and to have lower generation probabilities than equally common non-associated chains. In a later analysis, TCR association rates were found to vary across HLA loci, with the most associated TCRs seen for DRB1 alleles and the fewest for HLA-C alleles. In an earlier analysis of some 550 of the donors, most TCR beta V segments were observed in productive rearrangements about 87% or about 30% of the time, broadly matching IMGT annotations. The study listed 164 TCR beta chains as associated with cytomegalovirus. This cohort had only TCR beta chains sequenced, and the lack of alpha or paired-chain data limited which features could be detected. The sequencing pipeline was judged likely to have produced a cluster of highly shared sequence variants as a technical artifact. Cytomegalovirus status was reported to be diagnosed by the classifier with high specificity and sensitivity in both the original and validation cohorts. According to a later genetic analysis, donors in an Asian-associated ancestry cluster had fewer N-insertions in productive TCRs than the roughly 660-donor mean. CMV serostatus was the only immune exposure information available for the cohort. Across donors, most TCR sequences were observed very rarely, whereas some public TCRs were present in many individuals. At a false discovery rate of 0.05, a later analysis linked 16,000 or so TCR beta sequences to specific HLA alleles.

Sequences LNHNV (CDR1) and YYDKDF (CDR2) are obtained from the germline V gene (reference sequence). The CDR3 has 12 amino acids, counting the end cysteine and phenylalanine. Here the CDR3 DNA is all that survives: 36 bases in frame from base 1. Trimming removed 5 bases from V and 5 bases from J, leaving 10 bases between the germline ends. About this clone: Its antigen is still unknown.

In total, around 600 healthy bone marrow donors made up the cohort. Cohort members were all nominally healthy when sampled, although unrecorded immune exposures were likely present. The donor was CMV seronegative and was included in the group of about 400 seronegative cohort members. Every donor gave a peripheral blood sample, and the peripheral blood mononuclear cells from that sample were used for TCR beta sequencing. Genomic DNA was extracted from the blood cell samples with the Qiagen DNeasy Blood Extraction Kit. Library creation used the immunoSEQ multiplex PCR assay. For the multiplex PCR, a mixture combining 60 forward primers for TCR Vbeta segments and 13 reverse primers for TCR Jbeta segments was used. A multiplex PCR assay on genomic DNA amplified the CDR3 region of rearranged TCR beta genes. The Illumina HiSeq System was used to sequence the amplified TCR beta libraries as 87-base-pair reads. Regarding the original processing steps: A later analysis tallied 70 million to 100 million unique TCR beta chains across the approximately 670 repertoires, and some 12 million of those chains were shared by two or more donors. Raw reads were error-corrected and collapsed into unique sequences with a nearest-neighbor algorithm that merged closely related sequences to remove PCR and sequencing errors. CDR3 sequences were aligned to IMGT reference sequences to assign V, D and J gene segments. For a sequence to be retained, a match of at least six nucleotides to both a V gene segment and a J gene segment was required. A rearrangement counted as productive if the CDR3 had no stop codons and remained in frame with V and J, and every other rearrangement counted as non-productive. CDR3 was defined according to IMGT convention as the region running from the second conserved V-encoded cysteine to the conserved J-encoded phenylalanine. In an earlier analysis of approximately 590 of the donors, sequences lacking an unambiguous match to a single V gene segment were excluded. An earlier analysis of 587 of the donors classified V segments as functional when productive rearrangements were above 56.7% and as segregating when the standard deviation between donors was above 5%. A statistical classification framework was developed to diagnose cytomegalovirus status using the catalog of TCR beta chain sequences. In a later analysis, TCR nucleotide sequences were compared against IMGT/GENE-DB human TR gene sequences so that V and J genes could be assigned. Using the TCRdist pipeline, a later analysis assigned CDR3 sequences along with most-parsimonious VDJ recombination scenarios. A later analysis defined each TCR beta chain by its CDR3 amino acid sequence plus V-gene family, and excluded reads lacking a unique V-gene family. In a later analysis, approximately 640 highly shared, low-generation-probability nucleotide sequences were removed to address suspected cross-contamination and a sequencing artifact. In a later analysis, a clonal expansion index was calculated for each public chain from normalized within-repertoire ranks of inferred template counts. In a later analysis, generation probabilities were computed with a VDJ recombination model fitted to out-of-frame rearrangements, and the resulting probabilities were checked against IGoR. Hypergeometric tests were used in a later analysis to score TCR-TCR, TCR-HLA and TCR-CMV co-occurrence, with a repertoire-size bias correction applied to the TCR pairs. False discovery rates were estimated in a later analysis by permuting HLA or CMV assignments 20 times. In a later analysis, co-occurring TCRs were grouped using DBSCAN, with TCRdist sequence similarity added in when clustering inside HLA-allele-positive subsets. For co-occurrence clustering, repertoires with fewer than 30,000 or more than 120,000 public chains were excluded, along with about five repertoires with anomalous nucleotide sharing. As stored in TCRdb, this immuneACCESS dataset retains in-frame rearrangements with V and J assigned. A fraction of the clones does not appear; measured against another copy, unresolved V genes explain less than half of the discrepancy, and the remainder lacks a known reason. The V and J calls and clone size are taken from that table; D and trimming were inferred from the DNA. The table for this sample shows about 110,000 clones. Clones ranked in the top ten supply 3.7% of the sample.

The V and J genes are TRBV15 and TRBJ2-7; matching of 6 bases hints at TRBD2 as the D gene. The receptor comes from a man under 40 in good health and CMV-seronegative. The sequencing sample was made of PBMCs. The DNA sequence is as follows: TGTGCCACCAGCGGAGGAGGGAACGAGCAGTACTTC. This gives the protein CATSGGGNEQYF.